Listed here are 28 T cell receptor beta chains from one sample, sequenced in a study of T-cell memory formation after mild COVID-19. TCRdb reprocessed the 5' RACE reads via MiXCR and lists one record per CDR3 protein. Here the sample spans a few hundred thousand distinct CDR3 sequences, 8.5% to 9.5% being singletons. Sequencing was done on a sample of PBMCs or a T cell subset sorted from them (not recorded which). These receptors all stem from a man aged 18 to 30 who had mild COVID-19 (a few samples of this study predate the infection). Cell type and time point are not known.

At least ten counts were recorded for this clonotype. The J gene is TRBJ1-1, the V gene TRBV9; TRBD1 agrees at 7 bases. This CDR3 region has 16 residues. Germline V gene sequence: CDR1 SGDLS, CDR2 YYNGEE. V was clipped by 0 bases and J by 1 base; unmatched bases: 6. This chain's CDR3 is CASSVAGGTANTEAFF. DNA of the CDR3: TGTGCCAGCAGCGTAGCTGGGGGGACAGCGAACACTGAAGCTTTCTTT. Filled out from reference TRBV9 and TRBJ1-1, the complete variable domain reads DSGVTQTPKHLITATGQRVTLRCSPRSGDLSVYWYQQSLDQGLQFLIQYYNGEERAKGNILERFSAQQFPDLHSELNLSSLELGDSALYFCASSVAGGTANTEAFFGQGTRLTVV.

This clonotype was observed a few times. The V call is TRBV7-3, the J call TRBJ1-3, with D possibly TRBD1 on 5 matching bases. Germline CDR1 reads SGHTA; CDR2 reads FQGTGA. V was shortened by 5 bases and J by 0 bases, with 11 bases between the two germline ends. This CDR3 has 15 amino acids. CDR3 sequence (DNA): TGTGCCAGCAGCCCAGGGAGTCCCTCTGGAAACACCATATATTTT. It is translated as CASSPGSPSGNTIYF.

Comments on this clonotype: Its ends do not fully match the called genes, so a read error is possible. The V gene is TRBV12-3 or TRBV12-4, the J gene TRBJ2-3, with D uncertain. This CDR3 contains 14 residues. DNA of the CDR3: TGTGCCAGCAGTTTACAGGCCCCCGCAGATAAGCAGTATTTT. This gives the protein CASSLQAPADKQYF.

This clonotype was recorded a few times. V gene TRBV6-2 or TRBV6-3 combines with J gene TRBJ2-1; 10 nucleotides align to TRBD2. Germline loops: CDR1 MNHEY, CDR2 SVGEGT. The CDR3 spans 14 residues. V was pared by 6 bases and J by 8 bases, with 7 bases of the junction left unmatched. In nucleotides, the CDR3 is TGTGCCAGCAGCAGTAGCGGGGGGCGGTATGAGCAGTTCTTC. This sequence encodes CASSSSGGRYEQFF.

This clonotype was counted a few times. V usage is TRBV24-1 and J usage is TRBJ2-3; no firm D call. In germline, CDR1 is KGHDR, CDR2 SFDVKD. The V end lost 1 base, the J end lost 5 bases, and 15 bases lay between the germline ends. The CDR3 length is 16 residues. The CDR3 DNA is TGTGCCACCAGTGATTTCCAACGACTTGTGGGAGATACGCAGTATTTT. Its translation is CATSDFQRLVGDTQYF.

V usage is TRBV7-9 and J usage is TRBJ2-3; 10 nucleotides line up with TRBD1. This CDR3 contains 15 residues. Unmatched junction bases numbered 7, after V lost 6 bases and J lost 4 bases. Per the germline V gene, CDR1 is SEHNR and CDR2 is FQNEAQ (reference sequence). DNA for the CDR3: TGTGCCAGCAGAGCGACAGGGGGCGCCCCAGATACGCAGTATTTT. Amino acid sequence: CASRATGGAPDTQYF. The variable domain in full, completed from reference TRBV7-9 and TRBJ2-3, reads DTGVSQNPRHKITKRGQNVTFRCDPISEHNRLYWYRQTLGQGPEFLTYFQNEAQLEKSRLLSDRFSAERPKGSFSTLEIQRTEQGDSAMYLCASRATGGAPDTQYFGPGTRLTVL.

V usage is TRBV5-8 and J usage is TRBJ2-5; 13 nucleotides match TRBD2. The germline CDR1 and CDR2 sequences are SGHTS and YDEGEE. After removal of 4 bases from V and 2 bases from J, the junction contained 8 bases not matched to a gene. The CDR3 covers 17 residues. CDR3 sequence reads: CASSPGLAGVTQETQYF. The CDR3 DNA reads as TGTGCCAGCAGCCCAGGACTAGCGGGGGTGACTCAAGAGACCCAGTACTTC.

A few counts support this clonotype. V and J are TRBV29-1 and TRBJ1-1; D not certain. Germline values: CDR1 SQVTM, CDR2 ANQGSEA. V lost 4 bases to trimming and J lost 1 base, with 7 bases between them. CDR3 size: 12 residues. The CDR3 nucleotides read TGCAGCGTTGTGCAGGAGAACACTGAAGCTTTCTTT. It specifies CSVVQENTEAFF. The full variable domain, completed using reference TRBV29-1 and TRBJ1-1, is SAVISQKPSRDICQRGTSLTIQCQVDSQVTMMFWYRQQPGQSLTLIATANQGSEATYESGFVIDKFPISRPNLTFSTLTVSNMSPEDSSIYLCSVVQENTEAFFGQGTRLTVV.

This clonotype was seen a few times. This chain joins TRBV5-4 and TRBJ2-7; 8 bases are a match to TRBD2. V was clipped by 4 bases and J by 4 bases; unmatched bases: 10. This CDR3 region has 15 residues. Germline V CDR1 and CDR2: SGHNT, YYREEE (reference sequence). The CDR3 loop is CASSLRATGGYEQYF. The CDR3, as DNA: TGTGCCAGCAGCCTACGGGCGACGGGAGGGTACGAGCAGTACTTC. The variable domain in full, with the rest retrieved from reference TRBV5-4 and TRBJ2-7, is ETGVTQSPTHLIKTRGQQVTLRCSSQSGHNTVSWYQQALGQGPQFIFQYYREEENGRGNFPPRFSGLQFPNYSSELNVNALELDDSALYLCASSLRATGGYEQYFGPGTRLTVT.

This clonotype was counted many times. This chain uses TRBV29-1 with TRBJ2-3; 10 nucleotides line up with TRBD2. The CDR3 contains 15 residues. J was trimmed by 3 bases and V by 3 bases; bases with no gene match: 6. CDR1 SQVTM and CDR2 ANQGSEA come from the germline V gene. CDR3 sequence: CSVEPSGGVTDTQYF. The CDR3 region has the DNA TGCAGCGTTGAGCCCAGCGGGGGGGTTACAGATACGCAGTATTTT.

As concerns this clonotype: Sequence at one end of the junction differs from germline and may be a read error. This chain uses TRBV11-3 with TRBJ2-5, with D possibly being TRBD1 or TRBD2 (5 bases each). This CDR3 has 15 amino acids. The germline CDR1 and CDR2 sequences are SGHNT and YENEEA. CDR3 region: CDSSLGQGSGETQYF. The CDR3 nucleotides are TGTGACAGCAGCTTAGGGCAGGGAAGCGGTGAGACCCAGTACTTC.

This clonotype was found a few times. The J gene is TRBJ1-5, the V gene TRBV7-2; a weak D match, TRBD1 (5 bases). Trimming took 1 base from V and 8 from J, leaving 24 bases between them. The CDR3 contains 18 residues. Per the germline V gene, CDR1 is SGHTA and CDR2 is FQGNSA. CDR3 sequence reads: CASSLGGWGGPRDEPQHF. The CDR3 DNA reads as TGTGCCAGCAGCTTAGGCGGTTGGGGCGGACCTCGGGATGAGCCCCAGCATTTT. The full variable domain, in which reference TRBV7-2 and TRBJ1-5 provide the parts outside the CDR3, is GAGVSQSPSNKVTEKGKDVELRCDPISGHTALYWYRQSLGQGLEFLIYFQGNSAPDKSGLPSDRFSAERTGGSVSTLTIQRTQQEDSAVYLCASSLGGWGGPRDEPQHFGDGTRLSIL.

CDR3 protein: CASSQEDSRGYGYTF. CDR3 sequence (DNA): TGCGCCAGCAGCCAAGAGGACAGCAGAGGGTATGGCTACACCTTC. The chain joins TRBV4-1 to TRBJ1-2, with D perhaps matching TRBD1 (6 bases). The CDR3 sequence is 15 residues long. V was cut by 0 bases and J by 5 bases, with 13 bases left in between. Per the germline V gene, CDR1 is MGHRA and CDR2 is YSYEKL.

This clonotype has a handful of counts. The chain combines TRBV5-1 with TRBJ1-1; TRBD1 is a possible D gene (6 bases). V was clipped by 4 bases and J by 2 bases, with 9 bases between them. This CDR3 has 13 residues. Per germline, CDR1 SGHRS and CDR2 YFSETQ. The CDR3 loop is CASSAGANTEAFF. DNA for the CDR3: TGCGCCAGCAGCGCGGGGGCAAACACTGAAGCTTTCTTT.

The chain has TRBV11-3 and TRBJ2-3, with 7 bases fitting TRBD1. This CDR3 spans 14 amino acids. The ends lost 1 base at V and 11 bases at J; junction bases unmatched: 9. Germline-derived CDR1 and CDR2 are SGHNT and YENEEA. CDR3 loop: CASSLGRGNARQYF. As DNA, the CDR3 is TGTGCCAGCAGCTTAGGCAGGGGGAACGCCCGGCAGTATTTT.

About this clonotype itself: No conserved phenylalanine or tryptophan is present at the end of the CDR3, so a read error is the likely explanation. The rearrangement joins TRBV19 to TRBJ2-3; D is perhaps TRBD2 (6 bases). This CDR3 has 16 residues. Trimming removed 7 bases from V and 2 bases from J, with 19 bases in between. Germline assignment: CDR1 LNHDA and CDR2 SQIVND (reference sequence). Here the CDR3 reads CASTVIGGTPTDTQYY. Written as DNA, the CDR3 is TGTGCCAGTACGGTAATCGGGGGAACCCCCACAGATACGCAGTATTAT.

The count of this clonotype is one. The chain employs TRBV18 and TRBJ1-6; 10 positions agree with TRBD1. The V and J ends lost 4 bases and 13 bases, in that order; junction bases with no gene match: 7. This CDR3 comprises 14 residues. Germline values: CDR1 KGHSH, CDR2 LQKENI. CDR3 amino acids: CASSRGQGDQPLHF. The CDR3 bases are TGTGCCAGCTCACGTGGACAGGGGGACCAGCCCCTCCACTTT.

The gene calls are TRBV12-3 or TRBV12-4 and TRBJ1-6, with D possibly TRBD1 on 5 matching bases. This CDR3 has 15 residues. Trimming took off 8 bases at V and 6 bases at J, with 17 bases between the two ends. For the CDR3, the DNA is TGTGCCAGCGCCCCCAGGACGGGGGGTAATTCACCCCTCCACTTT. Protein sequence: CASAPRTGGNSPLHF.

The chain links TRBV10-2 to TRBJ2-6; D is tentatively TRBD1 or TRBD2 (5 bases each). V lost 4 bases to trimming and J lost 0 bases, with 19 bases between them. Germline assignment: CDR1 WSHSY and CDR2 SAAADI. The CDR3 is 19 residues long. CDR3 sequence reads: CASSGDDDRPVSGANVLTF. As DNA, the CDR3 is TGCGCCAGCAGTGGGGACGACGACCGCCCAGTCTCTGGGGCCAACGTCCTGACTTTC.

V gene TRBV15 combines with J gene TRBJ1-5, with D tentatively TRBD1 (5 bases). The CDR3 length is 16 residues. The germline gives CDR1 LNHNV, CDR2 YYDKDF (reference sequence). Trimming left V 3 bases short and J 7 bases short, with 19 bases between. CDR3 nucleotides: TGTGCCACCAGCAGGGTGGAGGGGAGTCTCATCCAGCCCCAGCATTTT. It codes for CATSRVEGSLIQPQHF.

This clonotype showed up just a few times. V and J are TRBV5-1 and TRBJ2-1, with D perhaps matching TRBD2 (7 bases). Trimming took 4 bases from V and 4 from J, leaving 15 bases between them. The CDR3 has 15 residues. CDR1 SGHRS and CDR2 YFSETQ come from the germline V gene. The CDR3 loop is CASSITGGGYNEQFF. The DNA for the CDR3 is TGCGCCAGCAGCATCACGGGGGGCGGTTACAATGAGCAGTTCTTC.

This clonotype occurred many times. The chain combines TRBV12-3 or TRBV12-4 with TRBJ2-2; 7 bases fit TRBD1. This CDR3 comprises 16 residues. V lost 7 bases to trimming and J lost 0 bases; unmatched junction nucleotides: 8. The DNA for the CDR3 is TGTGCCAGCAAGGTGCTAGGGGGCGCGAACACCGGGGAGCTGTTTTTT. Translation: CASKVLGGANTGELFF.

The chain uses TRBV5-5 and TRBJ1-4, with D uncertain. Trimming removed 2 bases at V and 8 bases at J, with 13 bases between. The germline V gene encodes CDR1 SGHKS and CDR2 YYEKEE (reference sequence). The CDR3 is made up of 14 amino acids. The CDR3 is CASSLETPREKLFF. CDR3 nucleotide sequence: TGTGCCAGCAGCTTAGAGACCCCACGGGAAAAACTGTTTTTT. The complete variable domain, with remaining parts taken from reference TRBV5-5 and TRBJ1-4, reads DAGVTQSPTHLIKTRGQQVTLRCSPISGHKSVSWYQQVLGQGPQFIFQYYEKEERGRGNFPDRFSARQFPNYSSELNVNALLLGDSALYLCASSLETPREKLFFGSGTQLSVL.

The table lists this clonotype with a few counts. V and J are TRBV6-5 and TRBJ2-7; 12 bases align to TRBD2. This CDR3 contains 15 residues. CDR1 and CDR2 (germline): MNHEY, SVGAGI. The junction had 5 bases not matched to a gene; V was cut back by 7 bases and J by 1 base. This CDR3 reads CASTSTSGGSYEQYF. Here the CDR3 DNA reads TGTGCCAGCACGTCGACTAGCGGGGGATCCTACGAGCAGTACTTC.

This clonotype was counted a few times. The J gene is TRBJ2-7, the V gene TRBV5-6; 7 positions match TRBD1. The J segment lost 2 bases and the V segment lost 1 base, leaving 3 bases of the junction unmatched. The CDR3 has 14 residues. Germline-derived CDR1 and CDR2 are SGHDT and YYEEEE. CDR3 sequence (DNA): TGTGCCAGCAGCTTGCCACAGGGGCCCTACGAGCAGTACGTC. This gives the protein CASSLPQGPYEQYV.

The chain has TRBV24-1 and TRBJ2-2; possibly TRBD2 for D (5 bases). V lost 4 bases to trimming and J lost 7 bases, with 15 bases between them. Germline assignment: CDR1 KGHDR and CDR2 SFDVKD. This CDR3 region has 15 residues. The CDR3 sequence: CATSDARTGDGELFF. The CDR3 nucleotides are TGTGCCACCAGTGACGCTCGGACTGGGGACGGGGAGCTGTTTTTT.

The rearrangement joins TRBV18 to TRBJ1-6; 8 bases fit TRBD1. The germline V gene has CDR1 KGHSH and CDR2 LQKENI. V gave up 6 bases and J gave up 6 bases; unmatched junction bases: 10. CDR3 length equals 16 residues. This chain's CDR3 is CASSPGDRRFNSPLHF. The CDR3, as DNA: TGTGCCAGCTCTCCGGGGGACAGGAGATTTAATTCACCCCTCCACTTT. Full variable domain (missing parts from reference TRBV18 and TRBJ1-6): NAGVMQNPRHLVRRRGQEARLRCSPMKGHSHVYWYRQLPEEGLKFMVYLQKENIIDESGMPKERFSAEFPKEGPSILRIQQVVRGDSAAYFCASSPGDRRFNSPLHFGNGTRLTVT.

The chain links TRBV24-1 to TRBJ2-3, with D unresolved. The germline V gene has CDR1 KGHDR and CDR2 SFDVKD. This CDR3 comprises 14 residues. V lost 2 bases and J 5 bases, leaving 10 bases between the germline ends. The DNA for the CDR3 is TGTGCCACCAGTGATTACGCTGGGGTAGATACGCAGTATTTT. Encoded protein: CATSDYAGVDTQYF.